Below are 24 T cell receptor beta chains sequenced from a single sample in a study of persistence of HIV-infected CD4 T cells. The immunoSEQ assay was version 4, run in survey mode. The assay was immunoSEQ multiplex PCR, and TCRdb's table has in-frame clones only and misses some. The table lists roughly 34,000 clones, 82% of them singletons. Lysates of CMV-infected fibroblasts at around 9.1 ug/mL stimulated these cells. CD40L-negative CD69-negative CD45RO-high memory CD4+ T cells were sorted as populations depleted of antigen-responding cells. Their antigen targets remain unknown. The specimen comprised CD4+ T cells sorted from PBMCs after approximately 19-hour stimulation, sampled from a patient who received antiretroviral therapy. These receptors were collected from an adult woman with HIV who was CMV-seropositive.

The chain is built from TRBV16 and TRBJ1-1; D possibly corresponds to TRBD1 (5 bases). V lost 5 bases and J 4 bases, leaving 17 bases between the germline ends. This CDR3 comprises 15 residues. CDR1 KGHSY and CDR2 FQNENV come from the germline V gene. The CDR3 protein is CASSFVPPGGTEAFF. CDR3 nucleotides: TGTGCCAGCAGCTTTGTACCCCCCGGGGGCACTGAAGCTTTCTTT.

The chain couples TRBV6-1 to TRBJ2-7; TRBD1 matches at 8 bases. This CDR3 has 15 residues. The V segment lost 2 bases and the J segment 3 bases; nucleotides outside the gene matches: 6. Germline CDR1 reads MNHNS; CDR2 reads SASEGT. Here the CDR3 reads CASSEWDRLNYEQYF. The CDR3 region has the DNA TGTGCCAGCAGTGAATGGGACAGGCTAAACTACGAGCAGTACTTC.

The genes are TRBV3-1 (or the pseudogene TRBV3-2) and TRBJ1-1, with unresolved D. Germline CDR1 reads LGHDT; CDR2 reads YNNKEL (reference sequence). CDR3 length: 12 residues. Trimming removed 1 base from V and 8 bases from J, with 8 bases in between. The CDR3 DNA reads TGTGCCAGCAGCCAAGGGCGCGGAGAAGCTTTCTTT. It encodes CASSQGRGEAFF.

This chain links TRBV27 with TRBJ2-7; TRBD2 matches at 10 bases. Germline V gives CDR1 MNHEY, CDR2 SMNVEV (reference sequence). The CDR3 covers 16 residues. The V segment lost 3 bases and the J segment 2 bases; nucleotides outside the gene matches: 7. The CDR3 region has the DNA TGTGCCAGCAGTTTCCTTAAAGCGGGAGGGACCTACGAGCAGTACTTC. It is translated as CASSFLKAGGTYEQYF.

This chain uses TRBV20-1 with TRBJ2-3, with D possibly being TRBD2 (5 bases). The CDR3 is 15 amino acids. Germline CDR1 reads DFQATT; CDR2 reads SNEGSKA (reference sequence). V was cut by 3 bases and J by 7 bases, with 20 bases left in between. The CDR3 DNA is TGCAGTGCTAGTCCCTCTAGCAGTCGCGGGTATACGCAGTATTTT. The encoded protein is CSASPSSSRGYTQYF.

CDR3 region: CASSTRQAANTEAFF. The CDR3 region has the DNA TGTGCCAGCAGTACCAGACAGGCAGCGAACACTGAAGCTTTCTTT. This chain joins TRBV6-5 and TRBJ1-1; tentatively, D is TRBD1 (6 bases). CDR1 is MNHEY and CDR2 is SVGAGI in the germline V gene. The length of the CDR3 is 15 residues. V was trimmed by 5 bases and J by 1 base, leaving 14 bases between them.

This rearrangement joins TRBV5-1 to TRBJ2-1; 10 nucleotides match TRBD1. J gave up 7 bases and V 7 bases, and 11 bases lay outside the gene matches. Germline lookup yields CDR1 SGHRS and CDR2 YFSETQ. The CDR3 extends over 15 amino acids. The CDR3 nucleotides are TGCGCCAGCGCGACTGGGACAGGGGCCTTAAATGAGCAGTTCTTC. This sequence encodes CASATGTGALNEQFF.

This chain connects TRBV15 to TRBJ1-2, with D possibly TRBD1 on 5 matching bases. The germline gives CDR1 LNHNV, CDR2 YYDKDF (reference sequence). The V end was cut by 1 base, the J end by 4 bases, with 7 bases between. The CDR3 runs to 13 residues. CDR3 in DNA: TGTGCCACCAGCAGAGGGGGCGGCTATGGCTACACCTTC. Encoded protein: CATSRGGGYGYTF.

The CDR3 sequence is CASSLGAGTEAFF. The CDR3 DNA sequence: TGTGCCAGCAGCTTGGGAGCAGGCACTGAAGCTTTCTTT. This chain joins TRBV5-6 and TRBJ1-1; no firm D call. The V end was cut by 0 bases, the J end by 4 bases, with 7 bases between. The CDR3 sequence is 13 residues long. CDR1 is SGHDT, CDR2 YYEEEE, per germline.

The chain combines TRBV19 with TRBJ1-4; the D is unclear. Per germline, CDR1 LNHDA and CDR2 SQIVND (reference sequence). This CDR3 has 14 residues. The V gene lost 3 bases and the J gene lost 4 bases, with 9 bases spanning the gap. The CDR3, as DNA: TGTGCCAGTAGTATCGTACAGAGTAATGAAAAACTGTTTTTT. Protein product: CASSIVQSNEKLFF.

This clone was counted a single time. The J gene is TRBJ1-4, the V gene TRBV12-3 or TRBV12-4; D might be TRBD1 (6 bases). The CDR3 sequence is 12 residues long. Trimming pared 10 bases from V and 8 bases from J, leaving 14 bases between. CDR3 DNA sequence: TGTGCCACCAAGGGGGGAGGCGAAAAACTGTTTTTT. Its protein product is CATKGGGEKLFF.

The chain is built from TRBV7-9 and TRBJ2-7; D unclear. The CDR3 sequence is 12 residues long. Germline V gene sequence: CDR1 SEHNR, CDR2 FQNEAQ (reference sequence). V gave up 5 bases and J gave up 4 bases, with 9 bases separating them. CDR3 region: CASSTFTYEQYF. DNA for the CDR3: TGTGCCAGCAGCACTTTCACGTACGAGCAGTACTTC. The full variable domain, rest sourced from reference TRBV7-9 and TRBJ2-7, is DTGVSQNPRHKITKRGQNVTFRCDPISEHNRLYWYRQTLGQGPEFLTYFQNEAQLEKSRLLSDRFSAERPKGSFSTLEIQRTEQGDSAMYLCASSTFTYEQYFGPGTRLTVT.

The CDR3 loop reads CASSIDREQRGYTF. DNA of the CDR3: TGCGCCAGCAGCATCGACAGGGAGCAGCGTGGCTACACCTTC. This chain connects TRBV4-3 to TRBJ1-2; 7 bases line up with TRBD1. J was trimmed by 7 bases and V by 5 bases; bases with no gene match: 10. Germline values: CDR1 LGHNA, CDR2 YSLEER. The CDR3 is made up of 14 amino acids.

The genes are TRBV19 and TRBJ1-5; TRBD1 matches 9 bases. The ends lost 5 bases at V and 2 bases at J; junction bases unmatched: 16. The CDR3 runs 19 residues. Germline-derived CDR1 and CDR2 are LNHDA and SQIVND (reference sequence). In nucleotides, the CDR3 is TGTGCCAGTAGTTTCACACGGGACAGGGAAAACTATGGCAATCAGCCCCAGCATTTT. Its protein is CASSFTRDRENYGNQPQHF.

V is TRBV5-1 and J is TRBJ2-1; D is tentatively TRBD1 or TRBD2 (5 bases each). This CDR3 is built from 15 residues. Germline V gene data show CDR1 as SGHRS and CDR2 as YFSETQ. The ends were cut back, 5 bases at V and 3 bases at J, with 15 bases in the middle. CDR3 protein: CASSRGAGNYNEQFF. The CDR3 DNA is TGCGCCAGCAGTAGGGGAGCAGGGAACTACAATGAGCAGTTCTTC. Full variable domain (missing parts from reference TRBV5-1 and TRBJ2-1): KAGVTQTPRYLIKTRGQQVTLSCSPISGHRSVSWYQQTPGQGLQFLFEYFSETQRNKGNFPGRFSGRQFSNSRSEMNVSTLELGDSALYLCASSRGAGNYNEQFFGPGTRLTVL.

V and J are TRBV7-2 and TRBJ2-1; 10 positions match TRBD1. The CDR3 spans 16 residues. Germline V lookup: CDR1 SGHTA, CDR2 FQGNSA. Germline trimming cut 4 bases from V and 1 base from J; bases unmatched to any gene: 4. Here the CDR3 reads CASSWGQGTSYNEQFF. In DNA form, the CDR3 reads TGTGCCAGCAGCTGGGGACAGGGGACATCCTACAATGAGCAGTTCTTC.

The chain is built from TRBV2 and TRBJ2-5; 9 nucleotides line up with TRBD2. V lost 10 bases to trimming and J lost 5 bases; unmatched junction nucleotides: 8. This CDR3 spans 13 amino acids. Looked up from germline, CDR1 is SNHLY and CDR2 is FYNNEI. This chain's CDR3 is CANALAGWETQYF. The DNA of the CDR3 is TGTGCCAACGCGCTAGCGGGATGGGAGACCCAGTACTTC.

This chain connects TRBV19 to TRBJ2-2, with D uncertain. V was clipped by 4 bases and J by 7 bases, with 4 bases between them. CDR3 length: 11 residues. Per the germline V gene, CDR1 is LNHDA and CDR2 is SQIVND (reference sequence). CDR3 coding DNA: TGTGCCAGTAGTAGTTACGGGGAGCTGTTTTTT. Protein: CASSSYGELFF.

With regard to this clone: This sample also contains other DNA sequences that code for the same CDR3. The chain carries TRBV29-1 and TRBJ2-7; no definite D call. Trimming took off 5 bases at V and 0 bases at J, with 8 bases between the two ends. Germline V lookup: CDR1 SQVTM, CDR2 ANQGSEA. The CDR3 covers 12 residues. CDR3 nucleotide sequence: TGCAGCGTTCTACGGAGCTCCTACGAGCAGTACTTC. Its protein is CSVLRSSYEQYF.

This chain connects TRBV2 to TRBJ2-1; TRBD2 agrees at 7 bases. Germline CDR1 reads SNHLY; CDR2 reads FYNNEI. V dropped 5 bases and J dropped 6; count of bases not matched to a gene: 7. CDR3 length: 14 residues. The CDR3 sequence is CASSPTTSANEQFF. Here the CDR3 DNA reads TGTGCCAGCAGTCCTACCACTAGCGCCAATGAGCAGTTCTTC.

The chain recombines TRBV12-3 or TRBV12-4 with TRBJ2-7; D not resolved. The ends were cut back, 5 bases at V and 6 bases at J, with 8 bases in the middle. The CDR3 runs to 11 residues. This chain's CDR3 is CASSPAREQYF. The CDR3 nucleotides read TGTGCCAGCAGTCCTGCTCGCGAGCAGTACTTC.

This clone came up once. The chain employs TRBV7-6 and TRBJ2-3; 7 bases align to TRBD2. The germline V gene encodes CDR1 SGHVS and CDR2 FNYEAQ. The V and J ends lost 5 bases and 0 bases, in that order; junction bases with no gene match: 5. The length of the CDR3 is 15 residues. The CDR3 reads CASSPSGASTDTQYF. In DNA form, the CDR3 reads TGTGCCAGCAGCCCTAGCGGCGCTAGCACAGATACGCAGTATTTT.

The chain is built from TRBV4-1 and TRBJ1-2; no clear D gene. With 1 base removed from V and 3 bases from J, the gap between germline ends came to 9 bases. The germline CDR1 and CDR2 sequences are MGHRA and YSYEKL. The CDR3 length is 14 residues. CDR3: CASSQGDTYYGYTF. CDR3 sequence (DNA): TGCGCCAGCAGCCAAGGTGACACATACTATGGCTACACCTTC.

CDR3 sequence (DNA): TGTGCCAGCATCGGACGGTACGAGCAGTACTTC. Amino acids: CASIGRYEQYF. V and J are TRBV2 and TRBJ2-7, with D uncertain. Germline CDR1 SNHLY, CDR2 FYNNEI. CDR3 size: 11 residues. Trimming cost V 7 bases and J 4 bases, with 8 bases left between them.